This entry lists 21 T cell receptor beta chains sequenced from one sample in a study of early T cells in non-severe SARS-CoV-2 infection. TCRdb fed the 5' RACE reads into MiXCR, producing one record per CDR3 protein. This sample yields tens of thousands of distinct CDR3 sequences, of which 9.3% are seen a single time; around 21% belongs to the top ten. The material sequenced was whole blood. Every receptor here comes from an adult who was a healthcare worker with PCR-confirmed SARS-CoV-2 infection or an uninfected control (not recorded which).

This chain joins TRBV6-6 and TRBJ1-5; unclear D gene. With 6 bases removed from V and 6 bases from J, the gap between germline ends came to 18 bases. CDR1 is MNHNY and CDR2 is SVGAGI in the germline V gene (reference sequence). CDR3 length: 15 amino acids. CDR3 nucleotides: TGTGCCAGCAGCGACGGAGGGTTGTTAGGTCAGCCCCAGCATTTT. Residues: CASSDGGLLGQPQHF.

This clonotype was counted between two and nine times. The chain joins TRBV7-9 to TRBJ2-1; 8 nucleotides line up with TRBD2. V shed 1 base and J 10 bases; nucleotides not matched to a gene: 12. This CDR3 has 16 amino acids. The germline gives CDR1 SEHNR, CDR2 FQNEAQ (reference sequence). The CDR3 here is CASSLEGTSSKWEQFF. CDR3 coding DNA: TGTGCCAGCAGCTTAGAGGGGACTAGTTCAAAGTGGGAGCAGTTCTTC.

This clonotype came up many times. The V and J genes are TRBV12-3 or TRBV12-4 and TRBJ1-5; D not certain. CDR3 size: 14 residues. With 7 bases removed from V and 0 bases from J, the gap between germline ends came to 10 bases. In DNA, the CDR3 is TGTGCCAGCACTACGGATTATAGCAATCAGCCCCAGCATTTT. Protein sequence: CASTTDYSNQPQHF.

This clonotype was seen a few times. The genes are TRBV19 and TRBJ2-1; 7 bases map to TRBD2. This CDR3 is 19 amino acids long. The V and J ends lost 4 bases and 2 bases, in that order; junction bases with no gene match: 17. Germline V gene sequence: CDR1 LNHDA, CDR2 SQIVND (reference sequence). CDR3 loop: CASSTRFPERGATYNEQFF. The CDR3 bases are TGTGCCAGTAGTACACGATTTCCCGAGCGGGGCGCGACCTACAATGAGCAGTTCTTC.

The sample holds many counts of this clonotype. The chain employs TRBV7-9 and TRBJ2-1; 7 bases fit TRBD2. J gave up 4 bases and V 4 bases, and 7 bases lay outside the gene matches. Germline V lookup: CDR1 SEHNR, CDR2 FQNEAQ (reference sequence). This CDR3 contains 15 residues. In DNA form, the CDR3 reads TGTGCCAGCAGCTCTCAGTGGGGGGGTTACAATGAGCAGTTCTTC. Residues: CASSSQWGGYNEQFF. Together with reference TRBV7-9 and TRBJ2-1, the CDR3 gives the full variable domain: DTGVSQNPRHKITKRGQNVTFRCDPISEHNRLYWYRQTLGQGPEFLTYFQNEAQLEKSRLLSDRFSAERPKGSFSTLEIQRTEQGDSAMYLCASSSQWGGYNEQFFGPGTRLTVL.

The chain links TRBV6-2 or TRBV6-3 to TRBJ2-3, with 7 bases fitting TRBD2. The CDR3 spans 13 residues. Trimming cost V 1 base and J 9 bases; bases outside gene matches: 4. From germline, CDR1 is MNHEY and CDR2 SVGEGT. CDR3 residues: CASSYLAGVTQYF. The CDR3 coding sequence is TGTGCCAGCAGTTACTTGGCGGGGGTGACGCAGTATTTT.

The chain couples TRBV30 to TRBJ1-2, with D perhaps TRBD1 (5 bases). The CDR3 is made up of 18 amino acids. Germline V CDR1 and CDR2: GTSNPN, SVGIG (reference sequence). V lost 4 bases to trimming and J lost 6 bases, with 30 bases between them. CDR3 region: CAWNNYRPAGGRDDGYTF. The CDR3 DNA is TGTGCCTGGAACAATTATCGGCCTGCTGGAGGCAGGGACGATGGCTACACCTTC.

This sequence joins TRBV7-8 and TRBJ1-5; no definite D call. Looked up from germline, CDR1 is SGHVS and CDR2 is FQNEAQ. This CDR3 is 12 amino acids long. V shed 3 bases and J shed 11 bases, with 11 bases lying between them. CDR3 region: CASSLMAGTQHF. The DNA for the CDR3 is TGTGCCAGCAGCTTGATGGCTGGGACCCAGCATTTT.

A word on this clonotype: This is likely a read error, given that the CDR3 carries no conserved phenylalanine or tryptophan at its end. CDR3 protein: CASHPLDRAVNTEAFS. CDR3 in DNA: TGTGCCAGCCATCCCCTCGACAGGGCGGTGAACACTGAAGCTTTCTCT. This chain uses TRBV14 with TRBJ1-1; 7 bases line up with TRBD1. Germline CDR1 is SGHDN and CDR2 is FVKESK. V was clipped by 8 bases and J by 0 bases; unmatched bases: 12. CDR3 length: 16 amino acids.

The rearrangement links TRBV10-3 to TRBJ2-1; 11 bases line up with TRBD2. Germline-derived CDR1 and CDR2 are ENHRY and SYGVKD. After removal of 2 bases from V and 7 bases from J, the junction contained 1 base not matched to a gene. The CDR3 loop spans 14 amino acids. The CDR3 nucleotides read TGTGCCATCAGTGAGACTAGCGGGGGTAATGAGCAGTTCTTC. It yields the protein CAISETSGGNEQFF.

This clonotype was seen only a few times. V is TRBV20-1 and J is TRBJ1-1; TRBD1 is a possible D gene (5 bases). The CDR3 covers 12 residues. Trimming took 6 bases from V and 4 from J, leaving 12 bases between them. Germline V gene lookup returns CDR1 DFQATT and CDR2 SNEGSKA (reference sequence). Written as DNA, the CDR3 is TGCAGTGCCACCCCGGGGGGCACTGAAGCTTTCTTT. As protein: CSATPGGTEAFF.

V usage is TRBV24-1 and J usage is TRBJ1-2; D unclear. The germline V gene has CDR1 KGHDR and CDR2 SFDVKD. The CDR3 extends over 12 amino acids. Trimming cost V 5 bases and J 8 bases, with 11 bases left between them. CDR3 in DNA: TGTGCCACCAGTGCCCGCGGCGAGGGCTACACCTTC. It translates to CATSARGEGYTF.

This clonotype was detected only a few times. The V and J genes are TRBV4-2 and TRBJ2-1; D assignment may be TRBD1 or TRBD2 (5 bases each). The CDR3 is 15 residues long. Germline CDR1 and CDR2: LGHNA and YNFKEQ. V was shortened by 4 bases and J by 7 bases, with 17 bases between the two germline ends. The CDR3 protein is CASSRGPTRGNEQFF. The CDR3 DNA sequence: TGTGCCAGCAGCCGGGGACCGACCCGTGGGAATGAGCAGTTCTTC.

This clonotype was seen a few times. The rearrangement uses TRBV5-1 and TRBJ2-3; D is unresolved. V dropped 1 base and J dropped 0 bases, with 9 bases sitting between them. Looked up from germline, CDR1 is SGHRS and CDR2 is YFSETQ. The CDR3 covers 15 residues. The CDR3 here is CASSLQSPSTDTQYF. CDR3 nucleotides: TGCGCCAGCAGCTTGCAGTCACCAAGCACAGATACGCAGTATTTT.

The chain joins TRBV3-1 to TRBJ2-1, with a weak D call TRBD2 (6 bases). The CDR3 sequence is 23 residues long. The germline CDR1 and CDR2 sequences are LGHDT and YNNKEL (reference sequence). V was clipped by 1 base and J by 0 bases, with 31 bases between them. The CDR3 region is CASSQVTGEPELTNEHSYNEQFF. The CDR3 DNA reads TGTGCCAGCAGCCAAGTTACGGGGGAACCGGAGCTAACAAACGAACACTCCTACAATGAGCAGTTCTTC.

This clonotype came up many times. The chain carries TRBV12-3 or TRBV12-4 and TRBJ1-1; 8 nucleotides align to TRBD1. The CDR3 has 13 residues. J lost 10 bases, V lost 6 bases, and 10 bases had no gene match. The CDR3 DNA reads as TGTGCCAGCAGACCCGGGACAGGCGGAGGAGCTTTCTTT. It encodes CASRPGTGGGAFF.

This clonotype was seen many times. The V gene is TRBV7-9, the J gene TRBJ2-7, with D perhaps matching TRBD1 or TRBD2 (5 bases each). Germline V CDR1 and CDR2: SEHNR, FQNEAQ (reference sequence). Trimming removed 4 bases from V and 5 bases from J, with 15 bases in between. This CDR3 spans 14 amino acids. CDR3 nucleotides: TGTGCCAGCAGCTCCGGGACCGGCGGTCACGAGCAGTACTTC. The encoded protein is CASSSGTGGHEQYF.

This clonotype was seen a few times. The gene calls are TRBV5-1 and TRBJ2-7; D is possibly TRBD2 (6 bases). With 4 bases removed from V and 2 bases from J, the gap between germline ends came to 10 bases. This CDR3 comprises 13 residues. Per the germline V gene, CDR1 is SGHRS and CDR2 is YFSETQ. CDR3 in DNA: TGCGCCAGCAGCCCCGGGGGTACCTACGAGCAGTACTTC. Residues: CASSPGGTYEQYF.

There are many counts of this clonotype. The chain employs TRBV4-1 and TRBJ2-7; 9 bases match TRBD2. Trimming at V came to 1 base and at J to 3 bases, leaving 4 bases not matched to a gene. The CDR3 is 15 amino acids. Germline CDR1 is MGHRA and CDR2 is YSYEKL. The CDR3 sequence is CASSQVPAGGYEQYF. The CDR3, as DNA: TGCGCCAGCAGCCAAGTCCCAGCGGGGGGCTACGAGCAGTACTTC.

The V call is TRBV7-9, the J call TRBJ2-5; no firm D call. V shed 2 bases and J shed 7 bases, with 23 bases lying between them. Germline assignment: CDR1 SEHNR and CDR2 FQNEAQ (reference sequence). The CDR3 covers 17 residues. CDR3 coding DNA: TGTGCCAGCAGCTTAATGCTGCCTGGCAGGACCTTTTTGACCCAGTACTTC. It specifies CASSLMLPGRTFLTQYF.

The chain uses TRBV5-5 and TRBJ1-4; D is ambiguous. This CDR3 has 15 residues. V was trimmed by 3 bases and J by 3 bases, leaving 12 bases between them. Germline loops: CDR1 SGHKS, CDR2 YYEKEE (reference sequence). The CDR3 DNA reads as TGTGCCAGCAGCTCAACAATCGTGGCTAATGAAAAACTGTTTTTT. This codes for CASSSTIVANEKLFF.